This TCR beta chain is from a study of vaccination and CD4 T cells after COVID-19. The treatment is: approximately nine-day PBMC culture with coronavirus spike peptide pools or control peptides (ViraFEST assay). Half-medium replacement with fresh IL-2 medium took place on days 3 and 7. An Oncomine TCR Beta short-read assay was used to sequence the DNA from cultured CD4+ T cells. Each CDR3 protein is one row after TCRdb ran MiXCR on the PCR reads. The sample records some 13,000 distinct CDR3 sequences, 25% to 40% being singletons. The CDR3 totals 14 residues. Germline V gene data show CDR1 as MNHEY and CDR2 as SVGEGT. Between the trimmed V and J ends, which lost 1 base and 10 bases, there was a span of 16 bases. There are a few counts of this clonotype. What it recognizes is unknown.

The sample consisted of CD4+ T cells from blood, cultured in vitro, taken after SARS-CoV-2 vaccination. This TCR came from a human donor who had recovered from COVID-19. The rearrangement links TRBV6-2 or TRBV6-3 to TRBJ1-2; TRBD1 is a possible D gene (6 bases). The CDR3 spells CASSYYKQGRDYTF. CDR3 nucleotides: TGTGCCAGCAGTTACTATAAACAGGGAAGGGACTACACCTTC.